The next 27 T cell receptor beta chains were all read from a single sample in a study of T cell repertoires in ileal Crohn's disease. Time point denoted: neoterminal ileum biopsy at postoperative endoscopy, about 6 months after surgery. Assay: immunoSEQ multiplex PCR; the TCRdb copy retains only in-frame clones and omits some. The sample includes 3,500 or so clones, 60% to 75% seen only once; the top ten take 20% to 25%. The sequencing sample was made of ileal tissue. Receptors were obtained from an adult with Crohn's disease.

This clone turned up a few times. The chain uses TRBV6-5 and TRBJ1-1; TRBD1 is a possible D gene (5 bases). V was shortened by 6 bases and J by 8 bases, with 19 bases between the two germline ends. The CDR3 runs 14 residues. Germline lookup yields CDR1 MNHEY and CDR2 SVGAGI. The CDR3 here is CASRYTGTGVEAFF. The CDR3 bases are TGTGCCAGCAGGTACACGGGGACTGGGGTAGAAGCTTTCTTT.

The rearrangement joins TRBV2 to TRBJ1-5, with 11 bases identical to TRBD1. With 5 bases clipped from V and 7 bases from J, the junction kept 4 bases outside the gene matches. The CDR3 extends over 14 amino acids. Germline V lookup: CDR1 SNHLY, CDR2 FYNNEI. CDR3 region: CASSLGQGAQPQHF. CDR3 DNA sequence: TGTGCCAGCAGTCTAGGACAGGGGGCGCAGCCCCAGCATTTT.

The chain recombines TRBV4-2 with TRBJ1-2; 7 bases line up with TRBD1. Trimming took 5 bases from V and 4 from J; bases not matched to a gene: 10. The CDR3 runs 15 residues. Germline CDR1 reads LGHNA; CDR2 reads YNFKEQ. The CDR3 loop reads CASSDRQGEGYGYTF. CDR3 nucleotide sequence: TGTGCCAGCAGCGATCGACAGGGTGAAGGCTATGGCTACACCTTC.

In its sample, this clone ranks as large. This chain links TRBV5-4 with TRBJ2-2; D is unclear. This CDR3 comprises 14 residues. Germline V gene sequence: CDR1 SGHNT, CDR2 YYREEE (reference sequence). V gave up 0 bases and J gave up 7 bases, with 10 bases separating them. The DNA for the CDR3 is TGTGCCAGCAGCTTGGGAGTGGCTAGCGGGGAGCTGTTTTTT. It translates to CASSLGVASGELFF.

In DNA, the CDR3 is TGCGCCAGCAGCCGGCAGATTGGGGCCAACGTCCTGACTTTC. Its translation: CASSRQIGANVLTF. The rearrangement joins TRBV4-3 to TRBJ2-6; D unresolved. Between the trimmed V and J ends, which lost 4 bases and 3 bases, there was a span of 7 bases. The CDR3 contains 14 residues. Germline lookup yields CDR1 LGHNA and CDR2 YSLEER.

This rearrangement joins TRBV6-1 to TRBJ1-2, with 7 bases identical to TRBD1. The V gene end was trimmed by 2 bases and the J gene end by 8 bases; junction bases not matched to a gene: 14. Germline V gene sequence: CDR1 MNHNS, CDR2 SASEGT. The CDR3 sequence is 16 residues long. CDR3 region: CASSELAGGISGGYTF. The CDR3 nucleotides read TGTGCCAGCAGTGAACTGGCAGGGGGAATCTCCGGGGGCTACACCTTC.

The V gene is TRBV19, the J gene TRBJ1-2, with D possibly being TRBD1 (6 bases). V was cut by 4 bases and J by 6 bases, with 15 bases left in between. CDR3 size: 14 residues. Germline V gene data show CDR1 as LNHDA and CDR2 as SQIVND (reference sequence). Here the CDR3 reads CASSTWDILDGYTF. DNA for the CDR3: TGTGCCAGTAGTACCTGGGACATCTTGGATGGCTACACCTTC.

The chain recombines TRBV7-3 with TRBJ2-3, with a weak D call TRBD2 (5 bases). CDR1 and CDR2 from the germline V gene are SGHTA and FQGTGA. Between the trimmed V and J ends, which lost 3 bases and 4 bases, there was a span of 11 bases. The CDR3 loop spans 14 amino acids. Here the CDR3 reads CASSFSASPDTQYF. DNA for the CDR3: TGTGCCAGCAGCTTCTCGGCTAGCCCAGATACGCAGTATTTT.

The chain carries TRBV20-1 and TRBJ1-4; no clear D gene. CDR3 length: 11 amino acids. Deletions cut 5 bases from V and 4 bases from J, with 5 bases between. CDR1 and CDR2 (germline): DFQATT, SNEGSKA (reference sequence). The DNA for the CDR3 is TGCAGTGCTGACTTTAATGAAAAACTGTTTTTT. Translating gives CSADFNEKLFF.

This clone was detected only once. This chain links TRBV19 with TRBJ2-7, with TRBD2 identical over 7 bases. The CDR3 runs to 15 residues. The germline V gene encodes CDR1 LNHDA and CDR2 SQIVND (reference sequence). The junction had 8 bases not matched to a gene; V was cut back by 3 bases and J by 3 bases. CDR3 DNA sequence: TGTGCCAGTAGTATCCGCGGGGGAACCTACTACGAGCAGTACTTC. It codes for CASSIRGGTYYEQYF.

The genes are TRBV28 and TRBJ2-1; a possible D gene is TRBD2 (6 bases). Deletions cut 5 bases from V and 0 bases from J, with 11 bases between. This CDR3 has 15 amino acids. The germline V gene encodes CDR1 MDHEN and CDR2 SYDVKM. This chain's CDR3 is CASSPRRASYNEQFF. The CDR3 DNA reads as TGTGCCAGCAGTCCCCGGAGGGCCTCCTACAATGAGCAGTTCTTC. The variable domain in full, completed from reference TRBV28 and TRBJ2-1, reads DVKVTQSSRYLVKRTGEKVFLECVQDMDHENMFWYRQDPGLGLRLIYFSYDVKMKEKGDIPEGYSVSREKKERFSLILESASTNQTSMYLCASSPRRASYNEQFFGPGTRLTVL.

This chain connects TRBV6-5 to TRBJ2-7; 12 positions match TRBD2. CDR3 length: 15 amino acids. Germline V gene sequence: CDR1 MNHEY, CDR2 SVGAGI. Germline trimming cut 4 bases from V and 7 bases from J; bases unmatched to any gene: 8. The CDR3 protein is CASSLTSGGFIEQYF. The CDR3 DNA reads as TGTGCCAGCAGTTTGACTAGCGGGGGTTTTATTGAGCAGTACTTC.

This chain uses TRBV7-2 with TRBJ1-2, with D tentatively TRBD1 (6 bases). The CDR3 spans 13 residues. Germline V gene sequence: CDR1 SGHTA, CDR2 FQGNSA. Trimming removed 6 bases from V and 8 bases from J, with 16 bases in between. CDR3 in DNA: TGTGCCAGCAGTTATTGGGCAGGGGAAGGCTACACCTTC. It translates to CASSYWAGEGYTF.

The chain carries TRBV10-3 and TRBJ2-2, with 8 nucleotides matching TRBD1. The CDR3 spans 17 residues. V lost 3 bases, J lost 5 bases, and 11 bases stayed unmatched. The germline V gene has CDR1 ENHRY and CDR2 SYGVKD. In DNA form, the CDR3 reads TGTGCCATCAGTGATGTTCAAGGACAGGGTTTAACCGGGGAGCTGTTTTTT. Translating gives CAISDVQGQGLTGELFF.

This chain uses TRBV9 with TRBJ2-3; D possibly corresponds to TRBD2 (5 bases). Germline V lookup: CDR1 SGDLS, CDR2 YYNGEE. The CDR3 is 14 residues long. V dropped 0 bases and J dropped 5 bases, with 10 bases sitting between them. CDR3 region: CASSVVPGIDTQYF. In DNA, the CDR3 is TGTGCCAGCAGCGTAGTACCGGGGATAGATACGCAGTATTTT. Supplemented by reference TRBV9 and TRBJ2-3, the full variable domain reads DSGVTQTPKHLITATGQRVTLRCSPRSGDLSVYWYQQSLDQGLQFLIQYYNGEERAKGNILERFSAQQFPDLHSELNLSSLELGDSALYFCASSVVPGIDTQYFGPGTRLTVL.

The CDR3 loop is CASSPTGTGELFF. For the CDR3, the DNA is TGTGCCAGCAGCCCCACGGGCACCGGGGAGCTGTTTTTT. V and J are TRBV5-6 and TRBJ2-2; D uncertain. Trimming removed 4 bases at V and 4 bases at J, with 8 bases between. This CDR3 is 13 amino acids long. CDR1 SGHDT and CDR2 YYEEEE come from the germline V gene.

The chain combines TRBV6-5 with TRBJ2-7; TRBD1 aligns across 7 bases. This CDR3 has 14 amino acids. V lost 5 bases to trimming and J lost 1 base; unmatched junction nucleotides: 5. CDR1 is MNHEY and CDR2 is SVGAGI in the germline V gene. CDR3 in amino acids: CASSIGQASYEQYF. In DNA form, the CDR3 reads TGTGCCAGCAGTATTGGACAGGCGTCCTACGAGCAGTACTTC.

This clone came up a few times. The chain joins TRBV25-1 to TRBJ2-7; D unclear. The CDR3 loop spans 11 amino acids. Germline values: CDR1 MGHDK, CDR2 SYGVNS. Deletions cut 5 bases from V and 7 bases from J, with 9 bases between. The chain's CDR3 is CASSHSREQYF. The CDR3 DNA is TGTGCCAGCAGTCATTCTCGGGAGCAGTACTTC.

This clone was detected only a few times. The CDR3 bases are TGTGCCAGCAGCTTAAGCACAGGGGGCGGAATCGAAAAACTGTTTTTT. This codes for CASSLSTGGGIEKLFF. The rearrangement uses TRBV7-2 and TRBJ1-4; 9 nucleotides line up with TRBD1. This CDR3 has 16 amino acids. J gave up 8 bases and V 2 bases, and 9 bases lay outside the gene matches. CDR1 is SGHTA, CDR2 FQGNSA, per germline.

V is TRBV7-2 and J is TRBJ2-7; 12 positions match TRBD2. This CDR3 is 15 amino acids long. V shed 5 bases, J shed 7 bases, and the junction held 9 bases outside the gene matches. Germline assignment: CDR1 SGHTA and CDR2 FQGNSA. The CDR3 sequence is CASSLGTSGSLEQYF. In nucleotides, the CDR3 is TGTGCCAGCAGCCTAGGGACTAGCGGGTCCCTTGAGCAGTACTTC.

By proportion, this clone is large (0.1 to 1%). The V call is TRBV4-1, the J call TRBJ2-7, with a possible D match to TRBD2 (5 bases). Trimming took 0 bases from V and 4 from J, leaving 19 bases between them. Per germline, CDR1 MGHRA and CDR2 YSYEKL. This CDR3 region has 17 residues. This CDR3 is CASSQERAAASPYEQYF. The DNA of the CDR3 is TGCGCCAGCAGCCAAGAAAGAGCGGCGGCATCCCCTTACGAGCAGTACTTC.

V gene TRBV27 combines with J gene TRBJ1-2, with 8 bases matching TRBD1. Germline lookup yields CDR1 MNHEY and CDR2 SMNVEV (reference sequence). V was pared by 5 bases and J by 7 bases, with 15 bases of the junction left unmatched. This CDR3 spans 16 amino acids. CDR3 loop: CASSPPPLTGGGGYTF. For the CDR3, the DNA is TGTGCCAGCAGTCCGCCCCCCCTTACAGGGGGGGGTGGCTACACCTTC.

The J gene is TRBJ2-7, the V gene TRBV7-2; tentative D call: TRBD2 (5 bases). The germline V and J ends were trimmed by 2 bases and 0 bases, with 11 bases remaining between them. Germline CDR1 and CDR2: SGHTA and FQGNSA. The CDR3 is 15 amino acids. The CDR3 nucleotides are TGTGCCAGCAGCTTAAGCGGCGGCAACTCCTACGAGCAGTACTTC. It encodes CASSLSGGNSYEQYF.

V usage is TRBV19 and J usage is TRBJ1-5; unclear D gene. Trimming left V 3 bases short and J 0 bases short, with 9 bases between. Per the germline V gene, CDR1 is LNHDA and CDR2 is SQIVND (reference sequence). The CDR3 covers 15 residues. CDR3 bases: TGTGCCAGTAGTATTGGCAATCCTAGCAATCAGCCCCAGCATTTT. Its protein product is CASSIGNPSNQPQHF.

This clone was seen a handful of times. The chain carries TRBV6-6 and TRBJ1-1; D might be TRBD1 (5 bases). The CDR3 consists of 14 residues. V was clipped by 5 bases and J by 7 bases, with 17 bases between them. Germline V gives CDR1 MNHNY, CDR2 SVGAGI (reference sequence). The CDR3 loop is CASSRLGGLGEAFF. The CDR3, as DNA: TGTGCCAGCAGTCGCCTCGGGGGTCTAGGTGAAGCTTTCTTT.

The chain employs TRBV5-1 and TRBJ1-2, with D unclear. Germline V gene lookup returns CDR1 SGHRS and CDR2 YFSETQ. V lost 4 bases to trimming and J lost 2 bases, with 9 bases between them. The CDR3 runs to 13 residues. CDR3 coding DNA: TGCGCCAGCAGCCTTGACAACAACTATGGCTACACCTTC. Its translation is CASSLDNNYGYTF.

V gene TRBV30 combines with J gene TRBJ1-1; D unresolved. Trimming pared 2 bases from V and 5 bases from J, leaving 9 bases between. This CDR3 has 12 residues. CDR1 and CDR2 (germline): GTSNPN, SVGIG (reference sequence). The CDR3 sequence: CAWSWSGTEAFF. The CDR3 DNA is TGTGCCTGGAGTTGGTCGGGGACTGAAGCTTTCTTT.